Each of the 13 T cell receptor beta chains below was sequenced from the same sample in a study of human T cells and chemical hapten exposure. The time point here: patch test 2, 6 weeks after DPC sensitization. Regarding treatment: therapeutic diphenylcyclopropenone sensitization with weekly scalp DPC. TCRdb re-derived calls from the RACE reads in MiXCR, one entry per CDR3 protein. This sample has under 100,000 distinct CDR3 sequences; 10% to 12% occur once, and the top ten carry roughly 3.1%. The sequencing used whole blood, collected in connection with sensitization to the hapten diphenylcyclopropenone (DPC). These receptors were taken from a woman in her thirties or forties with alopecia areata. Some clones in this sample may be carry-over from other donors' samples.

This clonotype was found many times. The chain has TRBV7-6 and TRBJ2-1, with D perhaps assigned TRBD1 or TRBD2 (5 bases each). V was shortened by 1 base and J by 4 bases, with 17 bases between the two germline ends. The CDR3 runs to 17 residues. Per the germline V gene, CDR1 is SGHVS and CDR2 is FNYEAQ. CDR3 residues: CASSLVGRDRLYNEQFF. The DNA for the CDR3 is TGTGCCAGCAGCTTAGTGGGTCGGGACCGCCTTTACAATGAGCAGTTCTTC.

This clonotype was seen many times. The V call is TRBV20-1, the J call TRBJ2-7, with 7 bases aligning to TRBD1. The CDR3 consists of 15 residues. Trimming took 6 bases from V and 3 from J; bases not matched to a gene: 14. Germline CDR1 and CDR2: DFQATT and SNEGSKA (reference sequence). CDR3 in DNA: TGCAGTGCCTCTAAACCGACAGGGCGGGTCTACGAGCAGTACTTC. It specifies CSASKPTGRVYEQYF.

The chain uses TRBV7-2 and TRBJ1-6; no clear D gene. The germline V and J ends were trimmed by 5 bases and 8 bases, with 13 bases remaining between them. This CDR3 contains 14 residues. The germline V gene encodes CDR1 SGHTA and CDR2 FQGNSA. CDR3 amino acids: CASSLVIRDSPLHF. DNA of the CDR3: TGTGCCAGCAGCCTGGTGATTAGAGATTCACCCCTCCACTTT. The full variable domain, in which reference TRBV7-2 and TRBJ1-6 provide the parts outside the CDR3, is GAGVSQSPSNKVTEKGKDVELRCDPISGHTALYWYRQSLGQGLEFLIYFQGNSAPDKSGLPSDRFSAERTGGSVSTLTIQRTQQEDSAVYLCASSLVIRDSPLHFGNGTRLTVT.

In this sample, this clonotype turned up many times. The V call is TRBV28, the J call TRBJ1-5; D is uncertain. The V end was cut by 6 bases, the J end by 3 bases, with 15 bases between. This CDR3 comprises 15 residues. Germline V gene sequence: CDR1 MDHEN, CDR2 SYDVKM. The CDR3 protein is CASSFTRQYNQPQHF. Here the CDR3 DNA reads TGTGCCAGCAGCTTCACACGCCAATACAATCAGCCCCAGCATTTT.

This clonotype has more than one count but fewer than ten. The V gene is TRBV20-1, the J gene TRBJ2-3, with D tentatively TRBD2 (6 bases). Germline values: CDR1 DFQATT, CDR2 SNEGSKA (reference sequence). The V gene lost 3 bases and the J gene lost 0 bases, with 16 bases spanning the gap. This CDR3 spans 16 amino acids. CDR3 amino acids: CSASAASSGSTDTQYF. The CDR3 coding sequence is TGCAGTGCTAGTGCCGCTAGCAGCGGGAGCACAGATACGCAGTATTTT.

This clonotype has ten or more counts. The chain is built from TRBV7-8 and TRBJ1-6; D is perhaps TRBD1 (6 bases). Germline loops: CDR1 SGHVS, CDR2 FQNEAQ. The V end was cut by 5 bases, the J end by 8 bases, with 13 bases between. CDR3 length: 14 residues. CDR3 nucleotides: TGTGCCAGCAGCCAAGGGGGAAATTATTCACCCCTCCACTTT. It encodes CASSQGGNYSPLHF.

This clonotype was seen many times. CDR3 region: CASSPSGLAGVGTGELFF. The CDR3 DNA follows: TGTGCCAGCAGTCCATCGGGACTAGCGGGAGTAGGGACCGGGGAGCTGTTTTTT. The rearrangement links TRBV28 to TRBJ2-2; 14 bases fit TRBD2. V lost 5 bases to trimming and J lost 5 bases; unmatched junction nucleotides: 10. From germline, CDR1 is MDHEN and CDR2 SYDVKM. This CDR3 region has 18 residues.

This chain uses TRBV27 with TRBJ2-3; D not certain. Germline assignment: CDR1 MNHEY and CDR2 SMNVEV (reference sequence). The CDR3 is 14 residues long. The ends were cut back, 2 bases at V and 0 bases at J, with 6 bases in the middle. CDR3 sequence reads: CASSLGRSTDTQYF. The CDR3 bases are TGTGCCAGCAGTTTAGGAAGGAGCACAGATACGCAGTATTTT.

The chain is built from TRBV9 and TRBJ2-6; D is uncertain. The germline V and J ends were trimmed by 4 bases and 4 bases, with 12 bases remaining between them. The CDR3 is made up of 15 amino acids. CDR1 SGDLS and CDR2 YYNGEE come from the germline V gene. CDR3 in amino acids: CASSIFGPGANVLTF. Written as DNA, the CDR3 is TGTGCCAGCAGCATATTTGGTCCGGGGGCCAACGTCCTGACTTTC.

The J gene is TRBJ2-7, the V gene TRBV6-2 or TRBV6-3, with D perhaps assigned TRBD1 or TRBD2 (5 bases each). This CDR3 has 18 amino acids. Germline V gene lookup returns CDR1 MNHEY and CDR2 SVGEGT. V lost 2 bases to trimming and J lost 3 bases, with 23 bases between them. CDR3 protein: CASSYPPGPAFRGYEQYF. CDR3 DNA sequence: TGTGCCAGCAGTTACCCCCCGGGGCCAGCGTTTCGTGGCTACGAGCAGTACTTC.

This clonotype was counted many times. This chain connects TRBV9 to TRBJ2-1; 7 bases map to TRBD1. Germline CDR1 SGDLS, CDR2 YYNGEE. Trimming cost V 3 bases and J 0 bases; bases outside gene matches: 6. The CDR3 runs 16 residues. Written as DNA, the CDR3 is TGTGCCAGCAGCGGTCTCAGGGGGAGCTCCTACAATGAGCAGTTCTTC. This encodes CASSGLRGSSYNEQFF.

This clonotype occurred many times. The chain is built from TRBV11-2 and TRBJ2-2, with a weak D call TRBD1 (6 bases). Trimming shortened V by 2 bases and J by 0 bases, and 7 bases separated the two germline ends. Germline V gene lookup returns CDR1 SGHAT and CDR2 FQNNGV. The CDR3 length is 15 residues. The CDR3 reads CASSLRTANTGELFF. CDR3 DNA sequence: TGTGCCAGCAGCTTACGGACAGCGAACACCGGGGAGCTGTTTTTT.

This clonotype was seen at least ten times. The gene calls are TRBV6-5 and TRBJ1-1; D is unclear. V was pared by 1 base and J by 4 bases, with 10 bases between. Looked up from germline, CDR1 is MNHEY and CDR2 is SVGAGI. This CDR3 has 14 amino acids. The CDR3 is CASSYWAPGTEAFF. The CDR3 DNA reads TGTGCCAGCAGTTACTGGGCCCCGGGCACTGAAGCTTTCTTT.